The table lists the clone carrying this TCR beta chain with a few counts. Its antigen remains unidentified. V gave up 0 bases and J gave up 2 bases, with 10 bases separating them. This CDR3 is 15 amino acids long. Germline assignment: CDR1 ENHRY and CDR2 SYGVKD. The sample originates from a study of identical twins. MiXCR, applied by TCRdb to the 5' RACE reads, yields one record per CDR3 protein. The profile shows about 1.7 million distinct CDR3 sequences, around 29% of them singletons. Findings of the study overall: Alpha sequences that were out-of-frame and twin-shared showed an excess of low generation probability.

V gene TRBV10-3 combines with J gene TRBJ1-2; no reliable D call. The receptor comes from a newborn girl in good health. The sample taken for sequencing was cord blood. The CDR3 reads CAISESGSLNYGYTF. CDR3 in DNA: TGTGCCATCAGTGAGTCAGGTAGCCTGAACTATGGCTACACCTTC.